These 25 T cell receptor beta chains were sequenced from one sample in a study of T cell responses to AZD1222 COVID-19 vaccine. Sequencing used immunoSEQ multiplex PCR; TCRdb keeps in-frame clones, though not all of them. The sample carries 110,000 or so clones, approximately 89% recorded once. The starting material was peripheral blood, obtained on day 0 of MenACWY control vaccination. Receptors originate from an adult in good health.

The rearrangement links TRBV5-4 to TRBJ2-3; D may be TRBD1 or TRBD2 (5 bases each). Germline CDR1 is SGHNT and CDR2 is YYREEE (reference sequence). Trimming shortened V by 1 base and J by 1 base, and 10 bases separated the two germline ends. The CDR3 is 15 residues long. CDR3 DNA sequence: TGTGCCAGCAGCTTGTACGGGGCGCGCACAGATACGCAGTATTTT. Amino acids: CASSLYGARTDTQYF.

V is TRBV27 and J is TRBJ1-5; D unclear. V was clipped by 4 bases and J by 6 bases, with 10 bases between them. Germline CDR1 and CDR2: MNHEY and SMNVEV (reference sequence). The CDR3 is 13 residues long. The DNA for the CDR3 is TGTGCCAGCAGTTCCGTAGGCGGTCAGCCCCAGCATTTT. Protein product: CASSSVGGQPQHF.

The chain employs TRBV19 and TRBJ2-1; 7 positions match TRBD2. The V and J ends lost 3 bases and 4 bases, in that order; junction bases with no gene match: 6. CDR1 and CDR2 from the germline V gene are LNHDA and SQIVND (reference sequence). The CDR3 has 15 amino acids. In nucleotides, the CDR3 is TGTGCCAGTAGTATGGGGGGGGGTTCTTACAATGAGCAGTTCTTC. This gives the protein CASSMGGGSYNEQFF.

The chain recombines TRBV9 with TRBJ2-5; 8 bases align to TRBD2. The V gene end was trimmed by 0 bases and the J gene end by 5 bases; junction bases not matched to a gene: 6. This CDR3 has 15 residues. CDR1 is SGDLS, CDR2 YYNGEE, per germline. For the CDR3, the DNA is TGTGCCAGCAGCGTAGGGGGGACTAGTGCTGAGACCCAGTACTTC. Amino acids: CASSVGGTSAETQYF.

J is TRBJ1-1 and V is TRBV6-4; D remains unclear. The V end was cut by 0 bases, the J end by 7 bases, with 9 bases between. The CDR3 loop spans 13 amino acids. Per germline, CDR1 MRHNA and CDR2 SNTAGT. Here the CDR3 DNA reads TGTGCCAGCAGTGACTCTCTGTATGGTGAAGCTTTCTTT. This sequence encodes CASSDSLYGEAFF.

This chain connects TRBV5-6 to TRBJ2-7; TRBD1 matches 7 bases. Trimming took 5 bases from V and 2 from J; bases not matched to a gene: 10. Germline CDR1 SGHDT, CDR2 YYEEEE. The CDR3 runs to 15 residues. The CDR3 loop reads CASRKNDRATYEQYF. The DNA for the CDR3 is TGTGCCAGCAGAAAAAACGACAGGGCCACCTACGAGCAGTACTTC.

This chain joins TRBV4-1 and TRBJ1-2; no clear D. The CDR3 runs to 15 residues. V shed 0 bases and J shed 0 bases, with 8 bases lying between them. Germline-derived CDR1 and CDR2 are MGHRA and YSYEKL. DNA of the CDR3: TGCGCCAGCAGCCAAGATCTAAAAGCTAACTATGGCTACACCTTC. Translating it yields CASSQDLKANYGYTF.

This clone was detected once. The rearrangement uses TRBV5-6 and TRBJ1-2, with 7 nucleotides matching TRBD1. The CDR3 is 16 amino acids. V lost 4 bases, J lost 4 bases, and 13 bases stayed unmatched. From germline, CDR1 is SGHDT and CDR2 YYEEEE. The CDR3 DNA reads TGTGCCAGCAGCCTACCTGACAGGGATCCTCTCTATGGCTACACCTTC. Translated: CASSLPDRDPLYGYTF.

V and J are TRBV28 and TRBJ2-7, with a possible D match to TRBD1 (6 bases). The CDR3 has 14 residues. CDR1 is MDHEN and CDR2 is SYDVKM in the germline V gene. V was pared by 4 bases and J by 7 bases, with 17 bases between. The CDR3 sequence: CASSSGGQTLEQYF. CDR3 coding DNA: TGTGCCAGCAGTTCAGGCGGACAGACTTTAGAGCAGTACTTC. Looking up the rest from reference TRBV28 and TRBJ2-7 gives the full variable domain: DVKVTQSSRYLVKRTGEKVFLECVQDMDHENMFWYRQDPGLGLRLIYFSYDVKMKEKGDIPEGYSVSREKKERFSLILESASTNQTSMYLCASSSGGQTLEQYFGPGTRLTVT.

The rearrangement uses TRBV6-2 or TRBV6-3 and TRBJ1-5; D remains unclear. Trimming took 2 bases from V and 5 from J, leaving 16 bases between them. This CDR3 has 16 amino acids. Germline CDR1 and CDR2: MNHEY and SVGEGT. The CDR3 here is CASSYVLGPWDQPQHF. The CDR3 DNA reads as TGTGCCAGCAGTTACGTACTCGGGCCGTGGGATCAGCCCCAGCATTTT.

CDR3 in amino acids: CASSEGAANYGYTF. CDR3 nucleotide sequence: TGTGCCAGCAGTGAAGGGGCAGCCAACTATGGCTACACCTTC. The chain joins TRBV6-1 to TRBJ1-2; D unresolved. The CDR3 sequence is 14 residues long. V lost 1 base and J lost 2, with 8 bases in between. The germline V gene encodes CDR1 MNHNS and CDR2 SASEGT.

The chain recombines TRBV27 with TRBJ1-6, with 8 bases aligning to TRBD1. Germline loops: CDR1 MNHEY, CDR2 SMNVEV (reference sequence). Germline trimming cut 6 bases from V and 0 bases from J; bases unmatched to any gene: 4. This CDR3 comprises 16 residues. The CDR3 region is CASRDRVSSYNSPLHF. The CDR3 bases are TGTGCCAGCAGGGACAGGGTTTCCTCCTATAATTCACCCCTCCACTTT.

The rearrangement uses TRBV7-9 and TRBJ2-1, with D perhaps TRBD1 or TRBD2 (5 bases each). V dropped 5 bases and J dropped 8 bases, with 16 bases sitting between them. In germline, CDR1 is SEHNR, CDR2 FQNEAQ (reference sequence). This CDR3 region has 14 residues. The CDR3 loop reads CASSLGPLGHEQFF. The CDR3 DNA follows: TGTGCCAGCAGCCTGGGACCCCTAGGACATGAGCAGTTCTTC.

This chain joins TRBV5-1 and TRBJ1-2, with D possibly TRBD1 on 5 matching bases. CDR1 and CDR2 from the germline V gene are SGHRS and YFSETQ. Between the trimmed V and J ends, which lost 0 bases and 4 bases, there was a span of 7 bases. The CDR3 sequence is 13 residues long. As DNA, the CDR3 is TGCGCCAGCAGCTTGGGACAGAGCTATGGCTACACCTTC. Translation: CASSLGQSYGYTF. Using reference TRBV5-1 and TRBJ1-2 for the parts outside the CDR3, the full variable domain is KAGVTQTPRYLIKTRGQQVTLSCSPISGHRSVSWYQQTPGQGLQFLFEYFSETQRNKGNFPGRFSGRQFSNSRSEMNVSTLELGDSALYLCASSLGQSYGYTFGSGTRLTVV.

The V and J genes are TRBV9 and TRBJ2-2; 7 nucleotides line up with TRBD2. This CDR3 has 18 residues. V shed 4 bases and J 2 bases; nucleotides not matched to a gene: 14. Germline-derived CDR1 and CDR2 are SGDLS and YYNGEE. CDR3 protein: CASSPFLQLADNTGELFF. CDR3 DNA: TGTGCCAGCAGCCCATTCCTCCAGCTAGCGGATAACACCGGGGAGCTGTTTTTT.

The chain has TRBV7-9 and TRBJ2-2; 10 nucleotides agree with TRBD1. V trimming: 5 bases; J trimming: 5 bases; junction bases outside the gene matches: 11. Germline V CDR1 and CDR2: SEHNR, FQNEAQ (reference sequence). The CDR3 runs to 17 residues. The CDR3 region has the DNA TGTGCCAGCAGCACACCCGGGACAGGGGATAGGACCGGGGAGCTGTTTTTT. Translating gives CASSTPGTGDRTGELFF.

The rearrangement uses TRBV11-2 and TRBJ2-7, with 7 bases matching TRBD2. The V gene's germline CDR1 is SGHAT and CDR2 FQNNGV. The CDR3 runs 12 residues. Trimming cost V 3 bases and J 6 bases; bases outside gene matches: 2. CDR3 loop: CASSFPGGEQYF. The DNA for the CDR3 is TGTGCCAGCAGCTTTCCGGGGGGCGAGCAGTACTTC. Supplemented by reference TRBV11-2 and TRBJ2-7, the full variable domain reads EAGVAQSPRYKIIEKRQSVAFWCNPISGHATLYWYQQILGQGPKLLIQFQNNGVVDDSQLPKDRFSAERLKGVDSTLKIQPAKLEDSAVYLCASSFPGGEQYFGPGTRLTVT.

The chain employs TRBV4-1 and TRBJ1-1; D is possibly TRBD1 (5 bases). Trimming pared 1 base from V and 0 bases from J, leaving 15 bases between. This CDR3 region has 17 residues. Looked up from germline, CDR1 is MGHRA and CDR2 is YSYEKL. CDR3 in DNA: TGCGCCAGCAGCCAAGTTACCGGGGGAGGGATGAACACTGAAGCTTTCTTT. Residues: CASSQVTGGGMNTEAFF.

For the CDR3, the DNA is TGTGCCAGCAGCTTTGGAGAGTACTATGGCTACACCTTC. The encoded protein is CASSFGEYYGYTF. V is TRBV7-9 and J is TRBJ1-2, with D unclear. V was pared by 3 bases and J by 3 bases, with 8 bases between. The germline CDR1 and CDR2 sequences are SEHNR and FQNEAQ (reference sequence). The CDR3 has 13 residues.

The rearrangement uses TRBV7-2 and TRBJ2-2; D call uncertain. V shed 5 bases and J shed 0 bases, with 13 bases lying between them. Germline CDR1 SGHTA, CDR2 FQGNSA. CDR3 length equals 16 residues. This chain's CDR3 is CASSPIRATNTGELFF. CDR3 nucleotides: TGTGCCAGCAGCCCAATCCGGGCGACGAACACCGGGGAGCTGTTTTTT.

This rearrangement joins TRBV11-3 to TRBJ2-2; D is perhaps TRBD1 (6 bases). The germline gives CDR1 SGHNT, CDR2 YENEEA. CDR3 size: 15 residues. V was shortened by 1 base and J by 2 bases, with 8 bases between the two germline ends. The DNA for the CDR3 is TGTGCCAGCAGCTTAGCGGACAGTAACACCGGGGAGCTGTTTTTT. Protein product: CASSLADSNTGELFF. Based on the CDR3 plus reference TRBV11-3 and TRBJ2-2, the full variable domain is EAGVVQSPRYKIIEKKQPVAFWCNPISGHNTLYWYLQNLGQGPELLIRYENEEAVDDSQLPKDRFSAERLKGVDSTLKIQPAELGDSAVYLCASSLADSNTGELFFGEGSRLTVL.

Remarks on this clone: Other DNA sequences in the same sample also yield this CDR3. The CDR3, as DNA: TGCGCCAGCACCGTCCAGGGGGGACAGGGCAATGAGCAGTTCTTC. Translated, it gives CASTVQGGQGNEQFF. This chain joins TRBV5-1 and TRBJ2-1; 9 bases map to TRBD1. The germline gives CDR1 SGHRS, CDR2 YFSETQ. J was trimmed by 6 bases and V by 6 bases; bases with no gene match: 10. There are 15 residues in the CDR3.

The count of this clone is one. This rearrangement joins TRBV28 to TRBJ2-7, with 9 bases that match TRBD1. The V gene end was trimmed by 6 bases and the J gene end by 4 bases; junction bases not matched to a gene: 4. This CDR3 is built from 13 residues. Germline lookup yields CDR1 MDHEN and CDR2 SYDVKM. In nucleotides, the CDR3 is TGTGCCAGCAGCCCTGGACAGGGGTACGAGCAGTACTTC. It is translated as CASSPGQGYEQYF.

The rearrangement uses TRBV27 and TRBJ1-3; D is unclear. This CDR3 has 14 amino acids. The V end was cut by 5 bases, the J end by 3 bases, with 11 bases between. Germline CDR1 is MNHEY and CDR2 is SMNVEV (reference sequence). The CDR3 DNA follows: TGTGCCAGCAGTCCACACGTAGGTGGAAACACCATATATTTT. This encodes CASSPHVGGNTIYF.

The chain has TRBV4-1 and TRBJ2-7; D possibly corresponds to TRBD1 (6 bases). This CDR3 is built from 14 residues. Trimming cost V 5 bases and J 2 bases, with 13 bases left between them. CDR1 is MGHRA and CDR2 is YSYEKL in the germline V gene. As DNA, the CDR3 is TGCGCCAGCAGCAAAAGGACAGACCCCTACGAGCAGTACTTC. Protein sequence: CASSKRTDPYEQYF.